The entry that follows covers one TCR beta chain sequence. This clone was detected a few times. Its binding antigen is unknown. Base qualities are not recorded, but no much larger clone differs from it by a single base. This sample was included in a study of blood T cell repertoires in COVID-19 (dated by TCRdb to the early 2020s). In the study overall: Samples from collaborators originated in the United States, Italy and Spain and spanned both the acute and convalescent phases of COVID-19. The material from the prospective study consisted of cDNA or gDNA derived from T cells, B-cell-depleted T cells, or PBMCs. Subjects who had been exposed to COVID-19, were actively infected with it, or had recovered from it provided the deeply sampled blood TCRbeta repertoires that made up the dataset. A freely available public database, intended as a resource for researchers studying the immune response to SARS-CoV-2, is where the repertoires were released. The samples were drawn from the first 160 participants of the ongoing ImmuneRACE study and from over a thousand subjects provided by 6 global collaborators. The sample metadata nearly always contained a de-identified subject ID, COVID-19 status, age in years and sex. HLA class I and class II types, where available, came from metadata supplied by the sample provider rather than from assay-based typing.

Whole blood was collected in K2EDTA tubes by collaborating institutions according to the institutions' own protocols. Collaborator samples were shipped for TCRbeta analysis as frozen whole blood, isolated PBMCs, or DNA extracted from either sample type. The paper's findings and limits, for the study overall: The quantity of clinical and demographic metadata differed by source and by participant and was supplied without curation.

Relative to germline, V is missing 5 bases and J is missing 4 bases, with 3 bases of the junction outside any gene match. The CDR3 contains 15 residues, cysteine and phenylalanine counted. The only DNA kept is the CDR3, 45 bases in frame from the first base. CDR1 SGHAT and CDR2 FQNNGV were looked up in the germline V gene. The immunoSEQ Assay, a bias-controlled multiplex PCR, was used to amplify TCRbeta CDR3 regions from genomic DNA. Per the authors' processing: Within the assay, amplification of reference gene primers was used to estimate how many nucleated cells each sample contained. To quantify the absolute abundance of each unique TCRbeta CDR3 rearrangement, sequence reads were collapsed and filtered. For each sample, productive Simpson clonality was calculated by taking the square root of Simpson's diversity index across productive rearrangements. In TCRdb, the immuneACCESS table is reduced to in-frame sequences with V and J assigned. These tables do not hold every clone; where another copy was compared, an unresolved V gene accounts for under half, and the others remain unexplained. V, J and clone size are taken as reported in that table, and D and trimming were inferred from the DNA itself. The sample data list 150,000 to 200,000 clones, and roughly four fifths of these were observed just once. The ten largest clones represent 1.5% to 1.9% of the sample.

This receptor was obtained from a human donor in a cohort sampled during active COVID-19. Sequenced sample: peripheral blood. This sequence uses TRBV11-2 and TRBJ2-7, and 15 junctional nucleotides match TRBD2. DNA sequence: TGTGCCAGCAGCGTAGGGACTAGCGGGGGGTACGAGCAGTACTTC. This is translated as CASSVGTSGGYEQYF.